Each of the 25 T cell receptor beta chains below was sequenced from the same sample in a study of cytomegalovirus exposure and HLA in healthy donors. Primers: 60 Vbeta forward and 13 Jbeta reverse. The protocol was immunoSEQ multiplex PCR, while the TCRdb copy is restricted to in-frame clones and leaves out a portion. The sample lists 55,000 to 70,000 clones, about nine tenths occurring once. Sequenced input: PBMCs. The receptors here all came from a woman under 40 in good health and CMV-seronegative.

This clone was recorded only once. The chain links TRBV7-2 to TRBJ1-5; D is unclear. CDR1 and CDR2 from the germline V gene are SGHTA and FQGNSA. This CDR3 comprises 12 residues. V dropped 0 bases and J dropped 9 bases, with 6 bases sitting between them. The CDR3 coding sequence is TGTGCCAGCAGCTTAGCATCAGGGCCCCAGCATTTT. Protein product: CASSLASGPQHF.

The V gene is TRBV19, the J gene TRBJ2-7, with TRBD2 matching over 9 bases. After removal of 8 bases from V and 3 bases from J, the junction contained 14 bases not matched to a gene. Per germline, CDR1 LNHDA and CDR2 SQIVND (reference sequence). This CDR3 has 16 residues. CDR3 coding DNA: TGTGCCAGTCTGTCCCCCTGGGGTAGCGGGAGCTACGAGCAGTACTTC. Translated: CASLSPWGSGSYEQYF.

This sequence joins TRBV28 and TRBJ1-1, with TRBD1 as a possible D gene (6 bases). This CDR3 has 13 amino acids. V lost 6 bases and J lost 1, with 9 bases in between. Germline CDR1 and CDR2: MDHEN and SYDVKM. The CDR3 sequence is CASRQQGNTEAFF. The CDR3, as DNA: TGTGCCAGCAGACAACAGGGGAACACTGAAGCTTTCTTT.

The chain recombines TRBV5-1 with TRBJ2-2; 9 bases match TRBD2. This CDR3 spans 16 amino acids. Germline V gene data show CDR1 as SGHRS and CDR2 as YFSETQ. The V and J ends lost 0 bases and 5 bases, in that order; junction bases with no gene match: 5. The CDR3 nucleotides read TGCGCCAGCAGCTTGGGCGGGAGGGCCTGGACCGGGGAGCTGTTTTTT. Its translation: CASSLGGRAWTGELFF.

The chain is built from TRBV19 and TRBJ1-5; D remains unclear. This CDR3 contains 15 residues. Germline lookup yields CDR1 LNHDA and CDR2 SQIVND (reference sequence). V was pared by 2 bases and J by 0 bases, with 8 bases between. DNA for the CDR3: TGTGCCAGTAGTATACGGGTCTATAGCAATCAGCCCCAGCATTTT. It specifies CASSIRVYSNQPQHF. Full variable domain (outside the CDR3, taken from reference TRBV19 and TRBJ1-5): DGGITQSPKYLFRKEGQNVTLSCEQNLNHDAMYWYRQDPGQGLRLIYYSQIVNDFQKGDIAEGYSVSREKKESFPLTVTSAQKNPTAFYLCASSIRVYSNQPQHFGDGTRLSIL.

The chain carries TRBV7-9 and TRBJ2-1; D might be TRBD2 (5 bases). Germline V gene lookup returns CDR1 SEHNR and CDR2 FQNEAQ (reference sequence). The CDR3 spans 14 residues. The ends were cut back, 5 bases at V and 4 bases at J, with 12 bases in the middle. CDR3 bases: TGTGCCAGCAGCCCCCTTGGCGGGTACAATGAGCAGTTCTTC. It yields the protein CASSPLGGYNEQFF.

V usage is TRBV4-1 and J usage is TRBJ2-3; 16 positions match TRBD2. The CDR3 runs to 17 residues. Germline V gives CDR1 MGHRA, CDR2 YSYEKL. Trimming at V came to 5 bases and at J to 4 bases, leaving 6 bases not matched to a gene. DNA for the CDR3: TGCGCCAGCAGCTCCGGGACTAGCGGGAGGGGGGCAGATACGCAGTATTTT. Its protein product is CASSSGTSGRGADTQYF.

The rearrangement links TRBV7-2 to TRBJ2-5; 7 bases align to TRBD2. Germline V gives CDR1 SGHTA, CDR2 FQGNSA. V shed 3 bases and J 4 bases; nucleotides not matched to a gene: 5. There are 14 residues in the CDR3. For the CDR3, the DNA is TGTGCCAGCAGCTTCGGCGGGAGTGCAGAGACCCAGTACTTC. This encodes CASSFGGSAETQYF.

DNA for the CDR3: TGCGCCAGCAGCTTCCAAGGACTAGCGGGGGATACGCAGTATTTT. It encodes CASSFQGLAGDTQYF. V is TRBV5-1 and J is TRBJ2-3, with 12 bases matching TRBD2. The CDR3 runs 15 residues. Germline lookup yields CDR1 SGHRS and CDR2 YFSETQ. The V gene end was trimmed by 2 bases and the J gene end by 6 bases; junction bases not matched to a gene: 4.

The chain uses TRBV30 and TRBJ2-7, with 7 bases lining up with TRBD1. With V trimmed by 8 bases and J by 4 bases, 11 bases remained unmatched. Germline V gives CDR1 GTSNPN, CDR2 SVGIG (reference sequence). The CDR3 has 13 residues. Here the CDR3 DNA reads TGTGCCGCAAATCCGGGACAGCTTTACGAGCAGTACTTC. It encodes CAANPGQLYEQYF.

The chain links TRBV28 to TRBJ1-2, with 12 bases lining up with TRBD1. J lost 7 bases, V lost 5 bases, and 5 bases had no gene match. From germline, CDR1 is MDHEN and CDR2 SYDVKM. The CDR3 has 14 residues. This chain's CDR3 is CASSPGQGAGGYTF. The CDR3 nucleotides read TGTGCCAGCAGTCCGGGACAGGGGGCGGGTGGCTACACCTTC.

The rearrangement uses TRBV25-1 and TRBJ1-1; 10 nucleotides align to TRBD1. The CDR3 is 14 residues long. Trimming at V came to 8 bases and at J to 3 bases, leaving 6 bases not matched to a gene. Germline V gives CDR1 MGHDK, CDR2 SYGVNS. The CDR3 spells CASRDRGWDTEAFF. CDR3 bases: TGTGCCAGCCGGGACAGGGGATGGGACACTGAAGCTTTCTTT.

The chain recombines TRBV9 with TRBJ2-1, with 7 bases fitting TRBD1. The CDR3 totals 15 residues. From germline, CDR1 is SGDLS and CDR2 YYNGEE. The ends lost 4 bases at V and 4 bases at J; junction bases unmatched: 8. DNA of the CDR3: TGTGCCAGCAGCTTCCGACAGGGCCGTTACAATGAGCAGTTCTTC. Translating gives CASSFRQGRYNEQFF.

This clone has just a few counts. The chain combines TRBV6-5 with TRBJ2-2, with D possibly being TRBD1 (6 bases). V gave up 4 bases and J gave up 0 bases, with 12 bases separating them. The CDR3 has 16 residues. Germline V CDR1 and CDR2: MNHEY, SVGAGI. This CDR3 reads CASSFADRPNTGELFF. CDR3 nucleotides: TGTGCCAGCAGTTTCGCCGACAGGCCGAACACCGGGGAGCTGTTTTTT.

The chain carries TRBV4-1 and TRBJ1-2; TRBD1 is a possible D gene (5 bases). The CDR3 loop spans 15 amino acids. CDR1 MGHRA and CDR2 YSYEKL come from the germline V gene. V lost 2 bases and J lost 4, with 14 bases in between. CDR3 sequence reads: CASSQTMGLPYGYTF. The CDR3 nucleotides read TGCGCCAGCAGCCAAACCATGGGGCTCCCCTATGGCTACACCTTC.

The chain recombines TRBV27 with TRBJ2-3, with 8 nucleotides matching TRBD1. The CDR3 covers 13 residues. Germline lookup yields CDR1 MNHEY and CDR2 SMNVEV (reference sequence). V shed 0 bases and J 9 bases; nucleotides not matched to a gene: 2. CDR3 region: CASSLSDRATQYF. CDR3 coding DNA: TGTGCCAGCAGTTTATCGGACAGGGCAACGCAGTATTTT.

The chain couples TRBV5-1 to TRBJ2-1; the D is unclear. Germline assignment: CDR1 SGHRS and CDR2 YFSETQ. There are 11 residues in the CDR3. Between the trimmed V and J ends, which lost 1 base and 7 bases, there was a span of 3 bases. The CDR3 sequence: CASSLRNEQFF. Here the CDR3 DNA reads TGCGCCAGCAGCTTGCGGAATGAGCAGTTCTTC.

The genes are TRBV28 and TRBJ2-7; weak D call: TRBD2 (6 bases). The V end lost 4 bases, the J end lost 0 bases, and 13 bases lay between the germline ends. CDR3 size: 15 residues. Germline V gene data show CDR1 as MDHEN and CDR2 as SYDVKM. The chain's CDR3 is CASSSLRAGSYEQYF. DNA for the CDR3: TGTGCCAGCAGTTCACTCCGAGCGGGCTCCTACGAGCAGTACTTC.

The rearrangement joins TRBV4-1 to TRBJ1-1; D is perhaps TRBD1 (6 bases). The V end lost 1 base, the J end lost 2 bases, and 14 bases lay between the germline ends. The length of the CDR3 is 16 residues. Germline assignment: CDR1 MGHRA and CDR2 YSYEKL. The CDR3 DNA reads as TGCGCCAGCAGCCAAGCATCGCGGACAGCAAACACTGAAGCTTTCTTT. Amino acids: CASSQASRTANTEAFF.

The rearrangement links TRBV7-9 to TRBJ1-5; 10 nucleotides match TRBD1. Unmatched junction bases numbered 6, after V lost 5 bases and J lost 5 bases. CDR3 length: 15 residues. Germline CDR1 reads SEHNR; CDR2 reads FQNEAQ (reference sequence). In nucleotides, the CDR3 is TGTGCCAGCAGCATGGGACAGGGGTTGGATCAGCCCCAGCATTTT. This codes for CASSMGQGLDQPQHF.

The chain carries TRBV4-2 and TRBJ2-7; 11 positions match TRBD2. Germline-derived CDR1 and CDR2 are LGHNA and YNFKEQ. This CDR3 contains 16 residues. Trimming took 0 bases from V and 3 from J; bases not matched to a gene: 4. CDR3 in DNA: TGTGCCAGCAGCCAAGATGGTAGCGGGAGGGACTACGAGCAGTACTTC. Amino acids: CASSQDGSGRDYEQYF.

The gene calls are TRBV9 and TRBJ2-2, with D perhaps TRBD2 (6 bases). V lost 5 bases and J 3 bases, leaving 8 bases between the germline ends. This CDR3 spans 13 amino acids. Germline-derived CDR1 and CDR2 are SGDLS and YYNGEE. CDR3 DNA: TGTGCCAGCAGGGGGACTGACACCGGGGAGCTGTTTTTT. Protein sequence: CASRGTDTGELFF.

The chain's CDR3 is CASSEQGERSTDTQYF. Here the CDR3 DNA reads TGTGCCAGCAGTGAACAAGGAGAAAGAAGCACAGATACGCAGTATTTT. V and J are TRBV2 and TRBJ2-3; D gene unclear. V was shortened by 2 bases and J by 0 bases, with 12 bases between the two germline ends. The germline CDR1 and CDR2 sequences are SNHLY and FYNNEI. This CDR3 has 16 amino acids.

The chain joins TRBV5-6 to TRBJ2-2, with D perhaps TRBD2 (6 bases). The CDR3 length is 15 residues. V lost 2 bases, J lost 5 bases, and 13 bases lay in between. Germline values: CDR1 SGHDT, CDR2 YYEEEE. The CDR3 nucleotides are TGTGCCAGCAGCTTTCAACGGGGGAGGACCGGGGAGCTGTTTTTT. Translating gives CASSFQRGRTGELFF. The full variable domain, completed using reference TRBV5-6 and TRBJ2-2, is DAGVTQSPTHLIKTRGQQVTLRCSPKSGHDTVSWYQQALGQGPQFIFQYYEEEERQRGNFPDRFSGHQFPNYSSELNVNALLLGDSALYLCASSFQRGRTGELFFGEGSRLTVL.

This chain joins TRBV7-3 and TRBJ2-3; TRBD1 agrees at 8 bases. The J segment lost 6 bases and the V segment lost 4 bases, leaving 12 bases of the junction unmatched. The CDR3 runs 16 residues. Per the germline V gene, CDR1 is SGHTA and CDR2 is FQGTGA. CDR3 amino acids: CASSSLEDRDSDTQYF. The CDR3 nucleotides read TGTGCCAGCAGCTCCCTCGAGGACAGGGATTCCGATACGCAGTATTTT.